The clone carrying this TCR beta chain was picked up a small number of times. What it binds is not known. The CDR3 loop spans 15 amino acids. From germline, CDR1 is KGHDR and CDR2 SFDVKD. V was clipped by 3 bases and J by 2 bases; unmatched bases: 6. These data originate in a study of T-cell memory formation after mild COVID-19. General study results and limits: Clones shrinking from day 15 to 85 showed even CD4/CD8 mixes; later expanders tilted CD4+. Cross-reactive memory apparently joined, as some responding clones appeared in pre-infection memory.

In TCRdb, the 5' RACE reads were re-called with MiXCR into one record per CDR3 protein. Counted here are 300,000 to 400,000 distinct CDR3 sequences, 25% to 30% occurring once; the ten biggest clones make up about 13%. The chain combines TRBV24-1 with TRBJ2-7; 7 bases are a match to TRBD1. The specimen sequenced was PBMCs or a T cell subset sorted from them (not recorded which). The receptor was isolated from an adult woman who had mild COVID-19 (a few samples of this study predate the infection). Cell type and time point are not known. The CDR3, as DNA: TGTGCCACCAGTGATCCTGACAGGGTCCCCTACGAGCAGTACTTC. Translated, it gives CATSDPDRVPYEQYF.